Only a few counts were recorded for the clone carrying this T cell receptor beta chain. What it binds is not known. These data belong to a study of CD8 T cells in ankylosing spondylitis. Study outcomes and limitations: Within ankylosing spondylitis blood, a TCR beta motif made up of eight or nine highly homologous variants appeared to be characteristic. Reactive arthritis synovial fluid and blood were previously reported to contain some motif variants. Disease-linked clones bore a CD8+ phenotype, appearing relatively rarely in peripheral blood.

TCRdb re-derived calls from the 5' RACE reads in MiXCR, one entry per CDR3 protein. Counted here are about 360,000 distinct CDR3 sequences, more than 20% occurring once; the ten biggest clones make up over 10%. V was cut by 0 bases and J by 1 base, with 10 bases left in between. The CDR3 runs to 14 residues. The germline CDR1 and CDR2 sequences are SQVTM and ANQGSEA. Material: blood, either unsorted or a sorted T cell fraction (not recorded which). The chain joins TRBV29-1 to TRBJ2-7; D is ambiguous. This clonotype was sampled from a male donor with ankylosing spondylitis or in good health (not recorded which). The CDR3 is CSVEDPRSSYEQYF. CDR3 bases: TGCAGCGTTGAAGATCCCCGCTCTTCCTACGAGCAGTACTTC.